This T cell receptor beta chain was captured by sequencing in a study of CXCR3-negative and CXCR3-positive naive CD8 T cells. Libraries were UMI-labeled 5' RACE TRB cDNA. TCRdb processed the 5' RACE reads again and assigns one entry to each CDR3 protein, with no DNA. The sample table includes 100,000 to 150,000 distinct CDR3 sequences. In the case of this clonotype: No antigen is known for it.

Overall study results and limits: Naive CXCR3-positive and CXCR3-negative cells shared TRBV-TRBJ usage; memory cells diverged.

Naive CD8+ T cells carried a CD45RO-CCR7+CD27+CD95- phenotype. This receptor was taken from a human donor in good health. Some clones in this sample may be carry-over from other donors' samples. Sequencing was done on a sample of naive CXCR3- CD8+ T cells from blood. Subset reported: CD45RO-CCR7+CD27+CD95- naive CD8+ T cells lacking CXCR3 (TNR3-).

CDR3 residues: CASSPIGTSGGVSYEQYF. V and J are TRBV27 and TRBJ2-7; TCRdb calls TRBD2, which cannot be checked without DNA. The CDR3 totals 18 residues. CDR1 is MNHEY, CDR2 SMNVEV, per germline (reference sequence).